This T cell receptor beta chain was documented in a study of blood T cell repertoires in COVID-19. The overall study: Collection of acute and convalescent COVID-19 samples took place in the United States, Italy and Spain. Nucleic acid was either cDNA or gDNA, and it came from T cells, B-cell-depleted T cells, or PBMCs.

Sequencing was performed with immunoSEQ multiplex PCR; in TCRdb, only in-frame clones are kept and a portion is missing. This table holds 350,000 to 450,000 clones, 80% to 90% found once. Cohort placement rested on clinical history that participants reported themselves. The V gene's germline CDR1 is MGHRA and CDR2 YSYEKL. The V end lost 6 bases, the J end lost 3 bases, and 21 bases lay between the germline ends. This CDR3 comprises 17 residues. The chain recombines TRBV4-1 with TRBJ2-1; the D gene is possibly TRBD2 (7 bases). Source material: PBMCs or T cells enriched from blood (not recorded which). This sequence was found in a man between 35 and 55 years old in a cohort exposed to, infected with or recovered from COVID-19 (not recorded which). The CDR3 sequence: CASSHSFGGGSYNEQFF. For the CDR3, the DNA is TGCGCCAGCAGTCACTCTTTTGGGGGCGGGAGCTACAATGAGCAGTTCTTC.